The TCR beta chain under discussion was sequenced for a study of T cell responses to AZD1222 COVID-19 vaccine. Study observations and caveats: The span of vaccine-associated CD4 TCRs extended across spike, with dominance at 160-218 and 743-854.

The CDR3 length is 15 residues. CDR1 is SEHNR and CDR2 is FQNEAQ in the germline V gene (reference sequence). Trimming left V 1 base short and J 7 bases short, with 14 bases between. On this clone itself: Its cognate antigen is unknown.

Produced via immunoSEQ multiplex PCR; TCRdb's table is partial and in-frame only. The data contain 100,000 to 150,000 clones, approximately 90% of them singletons. The sequence was collected from an adult in good health. This material consisted of peripheral blood, taken on day 0 of AZD1222 vaccination. The chain links TRBV7-9 to TRBJ2-1, with D unclear. The CDR3 sequence: CASSLVQPEDNEQFF. CDR3 DNA: TGTGCCAGCAGCTTAGTACAGCCCGAGGATAATGAGCAGTTCTTC.